The entry below describes one TCR beta chain. The data are from a study of CD8 T cells in ankylosing spondylitis. TCRdb reprocessed the 5' RACE reads with MiXCR, giving one entry per CDR3 protein. The table includes 250,000 or so distinct CDR3 sequences, about 20% detected once. The sequence derives from a male donor with ankylosing spondylitis or in good health (not recorded which). Material: blood, either unsorted or a sorted T cell fraction (not recorded which).

The CDR3, as DNA: TGTGCCAGCAGCGTGATGGGGTTGGGCGAGCAGTACTTC. This encodes CASSVMGLGEQYF. V usage is TRBV9 and J usage is TRBJ2-7, with D hard to call. The V and J ends lost 2 bases and 6 bases respectively, with 12 bases between them. This CDR3 contains 13 residues. CDR1 is SGDLS and CDR2 is YYNGEE in the germline V gene.